Following are 5 T cell receptor beta chains from one sample sequenced in a study of T-cell memory formation after mild COVID-19. TCRdb re-analysed the 5' RACE reads in MiXCR, keeping a single row per CDR3 protein. The repertoire holds roughly 580,000 distinct CDR3 sequences, with around 17% as singletons. Specimen: PBMCs or a T cell subset sorted from them (not recorded which). All receptors derive from an adult woman who had mild COVID-19 (a few samples of this study predate the infection). Cell type and time point are not known.

The sample holds a few counts of this clonotype. The rearrangement joins TRBV29-1 to TRBJ1-1; unclear D gene. This CDR3 has 13 residues. Trimming shortened V by 1 base and J by 0 bases, and 6 bases separated the two germline ends. Germline V gene lookup returns CDR1 SQVTM and CDR2 ANQGSEA. For the CDR3, the DNA is TGCAGCGTTGAAGTTGCGGTGAACACTGAAGCTTTCTTT. This codes for CSVEVAVNTEAFF.

This clonotype was observed a handful of times. The chain has TRBV18 and TRBJ1-6; D call uncertain. Germline-derived CDR1 and CDR2 are KGHSH and LQKENI. This CDR3 contains 16 residues. Trimming shortened V by 5 bases and J by 0 bases, and 11 bases separated the two germline ends. The DNA of the CDR3 is TGTGCCAGCTCATATCGGACCGACTCCTATAATTCACCCCTCCACTTT. Amino acid sequence: CASSYRTDSYNSPLHF.

This chain links TRBV4-1 with TRBJ1-6; 11 nucleotides align to TRBD1. The CDR3 runs 17 residues. CDR1 is MGHRA, CDR2 YSYEKL, per germline. Losses at the gene ends were 2 bases for V and 9 bases for J; bases not matched to a gene: 9. The CDR3 DNA follows: TGCGCCAGCAGCCAACGAGGGTCCGGGACAGGGGGTTCACCCCTCCACTTT. Translated, it gives CASSQRGSGTGGSPLHF.

This clonotype showed up just a few times. This sequence joins TRBV6-6 and TRBJ2-2, with TRBD1 matching 9 bases. J gave up 4 bases and V 7 bases, and 7 bases lay outside the gene matches. The CDR3 consists of 15 residues. Germline CDR1 reads MNHNY; CDR2 reads SVGAGI (reference sequence). The CDR3 protein is CASTRQGEGTGELFF. CDR3 sequence (DNA): TGTGCCAGCACCCGACAGGGGGAGGGCACCGGGGAGCTGTTTTTT.

J is TRBJ2-2 and V is TRBV18; TRBD2 matches 9 bases. The CDR3 has 18 amino acids. Trimming removed 0 bases from V and 4 bases from J; junction bases left unmatched: 9. Germline V gene lookup returns CDR1 KGHSH and CDR2 LQKENI. CDR3 DNA: TGTGCCAGCTCACCACCGGGGCTAGCGGGACCTATCACCGGGGAGCTGTTTTTT. It encodes CASSPPGLAGPITGELFF.